Listed below are T cell receptor beta chains from one sample, sequenced in a study of T cell repertoires in cytomegalovirus infection. These receptors have no known antigen. TCRdb re-called the reads with MiXCR, one entry per CDR3 protein. Of 550,000 to 700,000 distinct CDR3 sequences listed, about 39% were seen once; the top ten hold 40% to 60%. Sequenced material: cultured PBMCs, taken from culture after CMV antigen stimulation. These TCRs come from a human donor in good health (CMV status not recorded). Some clones in this sample may be carry-over from other donors' samples. The CDR3 runs from the conserved cysteine through the conserved F or W. A D gene is named only where the DNA matches it firmly. The size entry is marked missing in some rows and otherwise reads once, few, many or a size class.

CDR3	DNA	D	V	J	size
CASSYSRAGGNTGELFF	TGTGCCAGCAGCTACTCCCGGGCGGGAGGGAACACCGGGGAGCTGTTTTTT	TRBD2	TRBV7-4	TRBJ2-2	-
CASTPAMDEQFF	TGTGCCAGCACCCCGGCGATGGATGAGCAGTTCTTC	-	TRBV7-6	TRBJ2-1	few
CASSGDRGLMNTEAFF	TGTGCCAGCAGCGGGGACAGGGGACTCATGAACACTGAAGCTTTCTTT	TRBD1	TRBV4-1	TRBJ1-1	-
CASSQVRVGQPQHF	TGTGCCAGCAGCCAAGTGAGAGTAGGACAGCCCCAGCATTTT	-	TRBV4-2	TRBJ1-5	few
CASSLAGTSGWFSEQFF	TGTGCCAGCAGCTTAGCGGGTACTAGCGGGTGGTTTAGTGAGCAGTTCTTC	TRBD2	TRBV7-9	TRBJ2-1	-
CASSEQETSTDTQYF	TGTGCCAGCAGTGAACAAGAGACAAGCACAGATACGCAGTATTTT	-	TRBV2	TRBJ2-3	-
CASSLSGIPYNEQFF	TGTGCCAGCAGCTTATCCGGAATTCCCTACAATGAGCAGTTCTTC	-	TRBV5-4	TRBJ2-1	few
CASRLAGGPGDTQYF	TGTGCCAGCAGGCTAGCGGGAGGGCCAGGAGATACGCAGTATTTT	TRBD2	TRBV6-1	TRBJ2-3	-
CASSPRQAVAYGYTF	TGTGCCAGCAGCCCCAGACAGGCTGTAGCCTATGGCTACACCTTC	-	TRBV7-8	TRBJ1-2	few
CASSLVTYEQYF	TGTGCCAGCAGCTTAGTGACCTACGAGCAGTACTTC	-	TRBV7-2	TRBJ2-7	many
CASSLVPSYGELYF	TGTGCCAGCAGCTTAGTCCCTAGTTACGGCGAGCTGTACTTC	-	TRBV7-2	TRBJ2-7	-
CASSPPGTGDGETQYF	TGTGCCAGCTCACCTCCAGGTACAGGGGATGGAGAGACCCAGTACTTC	TRBD1	TRBV18	TRBJ2-5	-
CASSSPGPGPYEQYF	TGTGCCAGCAGCTCTCCGGGACCGGGCCCCTACGAGCAGTACTTC	-	TRBV28	TRBJ2-7	few
CASRSAASYNEQFF	TGTGCCAGTAGGTCAGCGGCCTCCTACAATGAGCAGTTCTTC	-	TRBV19	TRBJ2-1	-
CATQFSTQGADDEQYF	TGTGCCACACAATTTTCAACACAGGGGGCTGACGACGAGCAGTACTTC	TRBD1	TRBV6-1	TRBJ2-7	-
CASSTGQGYNEQFF	TGTGCCAGCAGCACGGGACAGGGATACAATGAGCAGTTCTTC	TRBD1	TRBV9	TRBJ2-1	-